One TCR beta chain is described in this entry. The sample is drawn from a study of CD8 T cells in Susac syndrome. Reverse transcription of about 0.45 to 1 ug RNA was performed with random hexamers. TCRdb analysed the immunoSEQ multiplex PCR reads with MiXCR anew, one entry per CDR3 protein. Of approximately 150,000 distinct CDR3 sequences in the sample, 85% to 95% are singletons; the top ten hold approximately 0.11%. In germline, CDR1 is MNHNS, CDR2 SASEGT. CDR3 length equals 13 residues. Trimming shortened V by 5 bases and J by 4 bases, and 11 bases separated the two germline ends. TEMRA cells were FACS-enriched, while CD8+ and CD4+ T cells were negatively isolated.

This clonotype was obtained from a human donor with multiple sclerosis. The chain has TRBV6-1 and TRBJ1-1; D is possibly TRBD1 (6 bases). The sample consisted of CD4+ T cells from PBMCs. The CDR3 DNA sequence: TGTGCCAGCAGTACCCAGGGGATCACTGAAGCTTTCTTT. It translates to CASSTQGITEAFF.